The rows below give T cell receptor beta chains drawn from one sample of a study of blood T cells in healthy people across ages. MiXCR was run by TCRdb on the 5' RACE reads, yielding one entry per CDR3 protein. This table holds approximately 810,000 distinct CDR3 sequences, around 26% found once. The sample comprised blood. These receptors came from a woman older than 75 in good health. Both conserved end residues are part of each CDR3. D genes are given only for firm matches. The size entry is marked missing in some rows and otherwise reads once, few, many or a size class.

v_call: TRBV3-1
clone_size: few
j_call: TRBJ1-4
d_call: NA
cdr3_aa: CASSPGEQGTSKATNEKLFF
cdr3_nt: TGTGCCAGCAGCCCGGGGGAGCAGGGGACCTCGAAAGCAACTAATGAAAAACTGTTTTTT

v_call: TRBV28
clone_size: NA
j_call: TRBJ1-4
d_call: NA
cdr3_aa: CASSLWTGRGKLFF
cdr3_nt: TGTGCCAGCAGTTTATGGACGGGGCGGGGAAAACTGTTTTTT

v_call: TRBV6-5
clone_size: few
j_call: TRBJ1-5
d_call: NA
cdr3_aa: CASSTVKGPQHF
cdr3_nt: TGTGCCAGCAGCACGGTCAAGGGGCCCCAGCATTTT

v_call: TRBV27
clone_size: few
j_call: TRBJ1-2
d_call: NA
cdr3_aa: CASSLTGLTEYGYTF
cdr3_nt: TGTGCCAGCAGTTTAACGGGTTTGACAGAATATGGCTACACCTTC

v_call: TRBV6-2/TRBV6-3
clone_size: NA
j_call: TRBJ1-1
d_call: NA
cdr3_aa: CASSRGRGKRDTEAFF
cdr3_nt: TGTGCCAGCAGTCGCGGTAGGGGGAAGCGGGACACTGAAGCTTTCTTT

v_call: TRBV10-3
clone_size: many
j_call: TRBJ2-7
d_call: NA
cdr3_aa: CAISGRGYEQYF
cdr3_nt: TGTGCCATCAGTGGGCGCGGATACGAGCAGTACTTC

v_call: TRBV6-2/TRBV6-3
clone_size: few
j_call: TRBJ1-5
d_call: NA
cdr3_aa: CASSYGWSAQHF
cdr3_nt: TGTGCCAGCAGTTACGGATGGTCAGCCCAGCATTTT

v_call: TRBV9
clone_size: NA
j_call: TRBJ2-1
d_call: TRBD2
cdr3_aa: CASSVSGGSYNERYF
cdr3_nt: TGTGCCAGCAGCGTGAGCGGGGGATCCTACAATGAGCGGTACTTC

v_call: TRBV7-2
clone_size: many
j_call: TRBJ2-3
d_call: TRBD2
cdr3_aa: CASSLGTSGYTQYF
cdr3_nt: TGTGCCAGCAGCTTAGGGACTAGCGGTTATACGCAGTATTTT

v_call: TRBV18
clone_size: many
j_call: TRBJ2-3
d_call: TRBD2
cdr3_aa: CASSPSSGTSSYTQYF
cdr3_nt: TGTGCCAGCTCACCTTCTTCCGGGACTAGCAGTTATACGCAGTATTTT

v_call: TRBV21-1
clone_size: few
j_call: TRBJ2-7
d_call: NA
cdr3_aa: CASSNSNYEQYF
cdr3_nt: TGTGCCAGCAGCAATTCGAACTACGAGCAGTACTTC

v_call: TRBV5-4
clone_size: few
j_call: TRBJ2-5
d_call: TRBD2
cdr3_aa: CASSLGPPGLAGGTQETQYF
cdr3_nt: TGTGCCAGCAGCTTGGGGCCCCCGGGACTAGCGGGGGGCACCCAAGAGACCCAGTACTTC

v_call: TRBV4-1
clone_size: many
j_call: TRBJ1-5
d_call: NA
cdr3_aa: CASSQDWTGGENQPQHF
cdr3_nt: TGCGCCAGCAGCCAAGATTGGACCGGGGGTGAGAATCAGCCCCAGCATTTT

v_call: TRBV6-1
clone_size: many
j_call: TRBJ2-4
d_call: NA
cdr3_aa: CASSEVAKNIQYF
cdr3_nt: TGTGCCAGCAGTGAGGTAGCCAAAAACATTCAGTACTTC

v_call: TRBV7-3
clone_size: NA
j_call: TRBJ2-6
d_call: NA
cdr3_aa: CASSYGPSGANVLTF
cdr3_nt: TGTGCCAGCAGCTACGGGCCGTCTGGGGCCAACGTCCTGACTTTC

v_call: TRBV6-2/TRBV6-3
clone_size: many
j_call: TRBJ2-7
d_call: NA
cdr3_aa: CASEDPRIKKKEQYF
cdr3_nt: TGTGCCAGCGAAGACCCTAGGATAAAAAAGAAGGAGCAGTACTTC

v_call: TRBV4-3
clone_size: once
j_call: TRBJ2-5
d_call: NA
cdr3_aa: CASSQDLGGPETQYF
cdr3_nt: TGCGCCAGCAGCCAAGATCTGGGGGGTCCAGAGACCCAGTACTTC

v_call: TRBV5-1
clone_size: NA
j_call: TRBJ2-4
d_call: NA
cdr3_aa: CASRGVGQGGKNIQYF
cdr3_nt: TGCGCCAGCAGAGGGGTAGGTCAAGGGGGCAAAAACATTCAGTACTTC

v_call: TRBV12-3/TRBV12-4
clone_size: NA
j_call: TRBJ1-1
d_call: TRBD1
cdr3_aa: CASSMTGGLGTEAFF
cdr3_nt: TGTGCCAGCAGTATGACAGGGGGTCTGGGCACTGAAGCTTTCTTT

v_call: TRBV7-2
clone_size: many
j_call: TRBJ2-7
d_call: NA
cdr3_aa: CASSSSGSSYEQYF
cdr3_nt: TGTGCCAGCAGCTCCTCCGGGAGCTCCTACGAGCAGTACTTC

v_call: TRBV5-1
clone_size: NA
j_call: TRBJ2-3
d_call: NA
cdr3_aa: CASSLDGFTDMQYF
cdr3_nt: TGCGCCAGCAGCTTGGACGGATTCACAGATATGCAGTATTTT

v_call: TRBV12-3/TRBV12-4
clone_size: many
j_call: TRBJ2-1
d_call: NA
cdr3_aa: CASTLAFDNEQFF
cdr3_nt: TGTGCCAGTACCTTGGCTTTTGACAATGAGCAGTTCTTC

v_call: TRBV29-1
clone_size: NA
j_call: TRBJ2-7
d_call: TRBD2
cdr3_aa: CSVETSGYKQYF
cdr3_nt: TGCAGCGTGGAAACTAGCGGCTACAAGCAGTACTTC

v_call: TRBV7-9
clone_size: many
j_call: TRBJ2-4
d_call: NA
cdr3_aa: CASSLTPQAKNIQYF
cdr3_nt: TGTGCCAGCAGCTTGACCCCTCAGGCCAAAAACATTCAGTACTTC

v_call: TRBV6-1
clone_size: many
j_call: TRBJ1-5
d_call: TRBD1
cdr3_aa: CASSQGAGNQPQHF
cdr3_nt: TGTGCCAGCAGCCAGGGGGCTGGCAATCAGCCCCAGCATTTT

v_call: TRBV6-6
clone_size: many
j_call: TRBJ2-6
d_call: NA
cdr3_aa: CASIADLSGANVLTF
cdr3_nt: TGTGCCAGCATCGCAGACTTATCTGGGGCCAACGTCCTGACTTTC

v_call: TRBV9
clone_size: many
j_call: TRBJ2-5
d_call: TRBD1
cdr3_aa: CASSPQTGLFYQETQYF
cdr3_nt: TGTGCCAGCAGCCCCCAGACAGGGCTCTTCTACCAAGAGACCCAGTACTTC

v_call: TRBV11-2
clone_size: NA
j_call: TRBJ2-7
d_call: TRBD2
cdr3_aa: CASSLQAASGGLGSYNEQYF
cdr3_nt: TGTGCCAGCAGCTTACAGGCCGCTAGCGGGGGGCTCGGCTCCTACAATGAGCAGTACTTC

v_call: TRBV5-6
clone_size: NA
j_call: TRBJ2-4
d_call: NA
cdr3_aa: CASSSRMISKNIQYF
cdr3_nt: TGTGCCAGCAGCTCCCGGATGATTTCCAAAAACATTCAGTACTTC

v_call: TRBV7-6
clone_size: NA
j_call: TRBJ2-7
d_call: NA
cdr3_aa: CASSLSPTASYEQYF
cdr3_nt: TGTGCCAGCAGCTTATCGCCGACAGCTAGCTACGAGCAGTACTTC

v_call: TRBV7-2
clone_size: NA
j_call: TRBJ1-5
d_call: TRBD1
cdr3_aa: CASSSGTGGRQPQHF
cdr3_nt: TGTGCCAGCAGTTCCGGGACAGGGGGCCGGCAGCCCCAGCATTTT

v_call: TRBV4-3
clone_size: many
j_call: TRBJ1-4
d_call: NA
cdr3_aa: CASSQVISTNEKLFF
cdr3_nt: TGCGCCAGCAGCCAAGTGATTTCAACTAATGAAAAACTGTTTTTT

v_call: TRBV7-2
clone_size: many
j_call: TRBJ2-7
d_call: NA
cdr3_aa: CASSLGAQRPPREQYF
cdr3_nt: TGTGCCAGCAGCTTAGGGGCCCAGAGACCCCCCCGGGAGCAGTACTTC

v_call: TRBV5-1
clone_size: many
j_call: TRBJ1-4
d_call: TRBD1
cdr3_aa: CASSLGDRLGDEKLFF
cdr3_nt: TGCGCCAGCAGCTTGGGGGACAGACTCGGAGATGAAAAACTGTTTTTT

v_call: TRBV12-3/TRBV12-4
clone_size: NA
j_call: TRBJ2-5
d_call: NA
cdr3_aa: CASSDLGWGRGETQYF
cdr3_nt: TGTGCCAGCAGTGACCTTGGTTGGGGGCGGGGGGAGACCCAGTACTTC

v_call: TRBV12-5
clone_size: NA
j_call: TRBJ2-1
d_call: NA
cdr3_aa: CASGWAGINNEQFF
cdr3_nt: TGTGCTAGTGGTTGGGCGGGGATAAACAATGAGCAGTTCTTC

v_call: TRBV5-1
clone_size: NA
j_call: TRBJ2-7
d_call: NA
cdr3_aa: CASSAGTYATYEQYF
cdr3_nt: TGCGCCAGCAGCGCCGGGACTTATGCAACCTACGAGCAGTACTTC

v_call: TRBV28
clone_size: NA
j_call: TRBJ2-1
d_call: NA
cdr3_aa: CASGPTLLHFSYNEQFF
cdr3_nt: TGTGCCAGCGGTCCCACGTTGCTCCATTTCTCCTACAATGAGCAGTTCTTC

v_call: TRBV5-1
clone_size: many
j_call: TRBJ2-3
d_call: NA
cdr3_aa: CASSRTASSTDTQYF
cdr3_nt: TGCGCCAGCAGCCGGACGGCTTCTAGCACAGATACGCAGTATTTT

v_call: TRBV6-2/TRBV6-3
clone_size: NA
j_call: TRBJ1-3
d_call: NA
cdr3_aa: CASLDITSGNTIYF
cdr3_nt: TGTGCCAGCCTGGACATCACGTCTGGAAACACCATATATTTT

v_call: TRBV19
clone_size: once
j_call: TRBJ1-6
d_call: NA
cdr3_aa: CASSKDGASASPLHF
cdr3_nt: TGTGCCAGTAGTAAAGACGGGGCTTCGGCTTCACCCCTCCACTTT

v_call: TRBV7-9
clone_size: many
j_call: TRBJ2-5
d_call: TRBD2
cdr3_aa: CASSEGTLAGETQYF
cdr3_nt: TGTGCCAGCAGCGAGGGGACACTAGCGGGGGAGACCCAGTACTTC

v_call: TRBV6-2/TRBV6-3
clone_size: once
j_call: TRBJ1-5
d_call: NA
cdr3_aa: CTSSSGQGIRGNQPQHF
cdr3_nt: TGTACCAGCAGCTCGGGGCAGGGGATTAGGGGCAATCAGCCCCAGCATTTT

v_call: TRBV2
clone_size: many
j_call: TRBJ2-7
d_call: NA
cdr3_aa: CASTGQPYEQYF
cdr3_nt: TGTGCCAGCACTGGACAGCCTTACGAGCAGTACTTC

v_call: TRBV2
clone_size: NA
j_call: TRBJ1-5
d_call: TRBD1
cdr3_aa: CASSVVRQGHQPQHF
cdr3_nt: TGTGCCAGCAGTGTTGTTCGACAGGGGCATCAGCCCCAGCATTTT

v_call: TRBV14
clone_size: NA
j_call: TRBJ2-5
d_call: NA
cdr3_aa: CASIRDPQETQYF
cdr3_nt: TGTGCCAGCATCCGAGACCCCCAAGAGACCCAGTACTTC

v_call: TRBV18
clone_size: many
j_call: TRBJ2-1
d_call: NA
cdr3_aa: CASSPVRDNEQFF
cdr3_nt: TGTGCCAGCTCACCAGTACGAGACAATGAGCAGTTCTTC

v_call: TRBV5-6
clone_size: many
j_call: TRBJ2-5
d_call: NA
cdr3_aa: CASNDRLRETQYF
cdr3_nt: TGTGCCAGCAACGACCGTCTGAGGGAGACCCAGTACTTC

v_call: TRBV20-1
clone_size: many
j_call: TRBJ2-1
d_call: NA
cdr3_aa: CSASSFDLNNEQFF
cdr3_nt: TGCAGTGCATCTTCGTTCGATTTGAACAATGAGCAGTTCTTC

v_call: TRBV27
clone_size: few
j_call: TRBJ1-6
d_call: TRBD1
cdr3_aa: CASSPRGGKSSYNSPLHF
cdr3_nt: TGTGCCAGCAGTCCGAGAGGGGGCAAGAGCTCCTATAATTCACCCCTCCACTTT

v_call: TRBV20-1
clone_size: NA
j_call: TRBJ1-5
d_call: NA
cdr3_aa: CSARGINQPQHF
cdr3_nt: TGCAGTGCTAGAGGAATTAATCAGCCCCAGCATTTT

v_call: TRBV7-6
clone_size: many
j_call: TRBJ1-5
d_call: NA
cdr3_aa: CASSSGPGPEQPQHF
cdr3_nt: TGTGCCAGCAGCTCCGGACCGGGACCTGAACAGCCCCAGCATTTT

v_call: TRBV7-9
clone_size: many
j_call: TRBJ2-5
d_call: NA
cdr3_aa: CASSTRGIGANQTQYF
cdr3_nt: TGTGCCAGCAGCACCCGAGGGATAGGAGCTAACCAGACCCAGTACTTC

v_call: TRBV20-1
clone_size: once
j_call: TRBJ2-1
d_call: NA
cdr3_aa: CSAEGLSGDEQFF
cdr3_nt: TGCAGTGCTGAGGGGTTGTCGGGGGATGAGCAGTTCTTC

v_call: TRBV6-5
clone_size: NA
j_call: TRBJ2-7
d_call: TRBD1
cdr3_aa: CASSYDRDRGVEQYF
cdr3_nt: TGTGCCAGCAGTTACGACCGGGACAGGGGGGTCGAGCAGTACTTC